These 2 T cell receptor beta chains share one sample of origin, sequenced in a study of shared clonotypes between healthy human individuals. The method was immunoSEQ multiplex PCR; TCRdb's version includes in-frame clones alone and lacks a portion of them. This table holds approximately 2.5 million clones, more than 90% found once. Source material: naive CD4+ T cells sorted from blood. The subset denotes: CD45RA+ positively selected. These receptor sequences come from a man aged 18 to 30 in good health.

This clone was detected once. The CDR3 loop is CASSKRGPNTEAFF. The CDR3 DNA reads as TGTGCCAGCAGTAAGAGGGGGCCGAACACTGAAGCTTTCTTT. The rearrangement uses TRBV28 and TRBJ1-1; TRBD1 matches at 7 bases. CDR1 and CDR2 (germline): MDHEN, SYDVKM. With 5 bases clipped from V and 1 base from J, the junction kept 4 bases outside the gene matches. The CDR3 spans 14 residues.

J is TRBJ1-2 and V is TRBV5-1, with 9 bases identical to TRBD1. This CDR3 is built from 19 residues. Germline V gives CDR1 SGHRS, CDR2 YFSETQ. V gave up 4 bases and J gave up 4 bases; unmatched junction bases: 20. The CDR3 spells CASSPTPGQGRGKVYGYTF. The CDR3 DNA reads TGCGCCAGCAGCCCAACTCCGGGACAGGGAAGGGGGAAGGTCTATGGCTACACCTTC. The entire variable domain, with the rest obtained from reference TRBV5-1 and TRBJ1-2, is as follows: KAGVTQTPRYLIKTRGQQVTLSCSPISGHRSVSWYQQTPGQGLQFLFEYFSETQRNKGNFPGRFSGRQFSNSRSEMNVSTLELGDSALYLCASSPTPGQGRGKVYGYTFGSGTRLTVV.